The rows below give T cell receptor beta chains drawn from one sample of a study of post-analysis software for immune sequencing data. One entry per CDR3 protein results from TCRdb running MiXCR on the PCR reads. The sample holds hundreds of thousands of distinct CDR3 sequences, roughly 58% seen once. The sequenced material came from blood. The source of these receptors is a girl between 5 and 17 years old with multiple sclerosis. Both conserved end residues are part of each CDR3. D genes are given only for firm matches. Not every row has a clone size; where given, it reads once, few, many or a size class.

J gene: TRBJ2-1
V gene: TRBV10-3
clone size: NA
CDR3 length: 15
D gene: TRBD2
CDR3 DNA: TGTGCCATCAACAAGACTAGCGGGAGAAACAATGAGCAGTTCTTC
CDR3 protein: CAINKTSGRNNEQFF

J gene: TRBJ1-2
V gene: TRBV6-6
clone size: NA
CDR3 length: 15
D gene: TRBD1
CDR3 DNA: TGTGCCAGCAGGTGGACAGGGGCAAGGAGCTATGGCTACACCTTC
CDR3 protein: CASRWTGARSYGYTF

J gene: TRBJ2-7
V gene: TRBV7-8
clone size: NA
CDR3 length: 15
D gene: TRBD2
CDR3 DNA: TGTGCCAGCAGCCCAGAGCGGGGGGGGACCTACGAGCAGTACTTC
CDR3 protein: CASSPERGGTYEQYF

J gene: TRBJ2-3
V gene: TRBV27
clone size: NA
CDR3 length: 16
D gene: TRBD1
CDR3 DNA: TGTGCCAGCAGTTCCCCTTGGGACAGTACAACAGATACGCAGTATTTT
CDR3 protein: CASSSPWDSTTDTQYF

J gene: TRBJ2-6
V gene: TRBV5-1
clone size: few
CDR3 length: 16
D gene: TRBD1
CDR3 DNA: TGCGCCAGCAGCCCCCCGGGACAGTTCTGGGCCAACGTCCTGACTTTC
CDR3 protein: CASSPPGQFWANVLTF

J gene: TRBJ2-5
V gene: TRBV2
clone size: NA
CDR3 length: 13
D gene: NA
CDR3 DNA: TGTGCCAGCAGTGCGGGGCGACAAGAGACCCAGTACTTC
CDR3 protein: CASSAGRQETQYF

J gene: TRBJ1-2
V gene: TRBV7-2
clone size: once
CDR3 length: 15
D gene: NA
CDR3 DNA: TGTGCCAGCAGTCTACCGGGACTGGATCTTTATGGCTACACCTTC
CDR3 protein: CASSLPGLDLYGYTF

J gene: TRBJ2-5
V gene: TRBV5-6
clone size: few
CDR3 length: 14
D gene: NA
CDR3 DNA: TGTGCCAGCAGCTTGGGATCTCTTCAAGAGACCCAGTACTTC
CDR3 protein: CASSLGSLQETQYF

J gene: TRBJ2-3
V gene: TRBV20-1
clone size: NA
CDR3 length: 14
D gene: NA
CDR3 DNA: TGCAGTGCTAGAAAAGGGGCCGGCACAGATACGCAGTATTTT
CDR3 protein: CSARKGAGTDTQYF

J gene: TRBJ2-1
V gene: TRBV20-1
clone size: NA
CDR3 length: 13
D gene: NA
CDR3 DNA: TGCAGTGCTATTGAGAGCTCCTACAATGAGCAGTTCTTC
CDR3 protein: CSAIESSYNEQFF

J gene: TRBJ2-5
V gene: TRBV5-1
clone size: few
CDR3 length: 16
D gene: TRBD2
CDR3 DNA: TGCGCCAGCAGCTTCGGACTAGCGGGACACCAAGAGACCCAGTACTTC
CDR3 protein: CASSFGLAGHQETQYF

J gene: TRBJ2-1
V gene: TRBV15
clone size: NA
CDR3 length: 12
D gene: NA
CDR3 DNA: TGTGCCACCAGCATAGGATACAATGAGCAGTTCTTC
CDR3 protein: CATSIGYNEQFF

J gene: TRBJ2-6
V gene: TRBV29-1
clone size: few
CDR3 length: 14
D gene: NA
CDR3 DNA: TGCAGCGTTGACGAGGTCGGTGGGGCCAACGTCCTGACTTTC
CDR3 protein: CSVDEVGGANVLTF

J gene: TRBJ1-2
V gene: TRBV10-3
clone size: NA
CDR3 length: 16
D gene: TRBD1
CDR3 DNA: TGTGCCATCAGTGAGGGCAGGGGGCTTCTAAATCAAGGCTACACCTTC
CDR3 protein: CAISEGRGLLNQGYTF